This TCR beta chain was obtained from a study of T-cell memory formation after mild COVID-19. There are a few counts of this clonotype. From the 5' RACE reads, TCRdb called clonotypes with MiXCR, one entry per CDR3 protein. This table has 120,000 to 150,000 distinct CDR3 sequences, about 19% appearing once. The CDR3 runs 15 residues. The germline V gene has CDR1 KGHDR and CDR2 SFDVKD. V was clipped by 6 bases and J by 4 bases, with 17 bases between them. Source material: PBMCs or a T cell subset sorted from them (not recorded which). The receptor was isolated from an adult woman who had mild COVID-19 (a few samples of this study predate the infection). Cell type and time point are not known. This rearrangement joins TRBV24-1 to TRBJ1-2, with a possible D match to TRBD1 (5 bases). CDR3 DNA sequence: TGTGCCACCAGTCCGGGCATGGGACGGACCTATGGCTACACCTTC. Residues: CATSPGMGRTYGYTF.